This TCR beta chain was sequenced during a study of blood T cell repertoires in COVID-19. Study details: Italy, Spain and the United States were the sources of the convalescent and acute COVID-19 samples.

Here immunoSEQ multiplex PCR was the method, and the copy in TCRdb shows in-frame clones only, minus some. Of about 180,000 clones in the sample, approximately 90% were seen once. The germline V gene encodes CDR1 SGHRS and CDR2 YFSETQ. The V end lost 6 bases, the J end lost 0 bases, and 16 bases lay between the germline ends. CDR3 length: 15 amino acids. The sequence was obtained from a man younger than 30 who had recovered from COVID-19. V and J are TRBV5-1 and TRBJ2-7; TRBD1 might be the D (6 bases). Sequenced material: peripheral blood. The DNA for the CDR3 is TGCGCCAGCACCCCAGGGGCAGGTCGCTCCTACGAGCAGTACTTC. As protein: CASTPGAGRSYEQYF.